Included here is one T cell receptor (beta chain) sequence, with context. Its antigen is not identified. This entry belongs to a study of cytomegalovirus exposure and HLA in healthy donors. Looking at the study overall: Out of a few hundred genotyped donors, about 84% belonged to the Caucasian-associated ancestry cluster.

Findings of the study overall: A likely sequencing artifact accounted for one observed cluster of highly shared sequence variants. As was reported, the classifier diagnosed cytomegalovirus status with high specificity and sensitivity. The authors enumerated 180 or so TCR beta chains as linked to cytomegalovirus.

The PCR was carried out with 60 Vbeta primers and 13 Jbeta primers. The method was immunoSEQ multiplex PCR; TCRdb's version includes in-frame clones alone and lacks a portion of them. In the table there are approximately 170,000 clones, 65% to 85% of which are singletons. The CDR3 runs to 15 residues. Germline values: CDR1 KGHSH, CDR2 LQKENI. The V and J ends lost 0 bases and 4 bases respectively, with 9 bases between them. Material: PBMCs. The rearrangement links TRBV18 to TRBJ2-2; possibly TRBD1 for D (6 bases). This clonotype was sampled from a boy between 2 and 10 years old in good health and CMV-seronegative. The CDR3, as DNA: TGTGCCAGCTCACCACCTCGCAGGGGCACCGGGGAGCTGTTTTTT. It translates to CASSPPRRGTGELFF.